This T cell receptor (beta chain) was profiled in a study of OX40 agonist ivuxolimab in advanced cancers. Study in general: Cancers in dose escalation were hepatocellular, melanoma, renal cell and head and neck.

V lost 0 bases to trimming and J lost 1 base, with 4 bases between them. The CDR3 length is 13 residues. The V gene's germline CDR1 is SGHRS and CDR2 YFSETQ. The table came from immunoSEQ multiplex PCR; TCRdb's copy has only in-frame clones and leaves some out. In the table there are 99,000 or so clones, approximately 95% of which are singletons. The specimen comprised CD4+ or CD8+ T cells sorted from blood, sampled in a trial of the OX40 agonist ivuxolimab. This chain links TRBV5-1 with TRBJ1-2; D is unclear. This TCR derives from an adult with an advanced solid tumor such as melanoma, head and neck, liver or kidney cancer. The CDR3 sequence: CASSLDSNYGYTF. In DNA, the CDR3 is TGCGCCAGCAGCTTGGACAGTAACTATGGCTACACCTTC. The full variable domain, completed using reference TRBV5-1 and TRBJ1-2, is KAGVTQTPRYLIKTRGQQVTLSCSPISGHRSVSWYQQTPGQGLQFLFEYFSETQRNKGNFPGRFSGRQFSNSRSEMNVSTLELGDSALYLCASSLDSNYGYTFGSGTRLTVV.